The 17 T cell receptor beta chains below come from one sample, sequenced in a study of T cell changes during pregnancy in multiple sclerosis (dated by TCRdb to between 2017 and 2020). Receptor libraries were prepared by the immunoSEQ multiplex PCR assay. In its TCRdb copy, this immuneACCESS table keeps in-frame sequences only and misses some clones. Where compared with another copy, unresolved V genes explain less than half of these, and the others have no known cause. The table for this sample lists 40,000 to 60,000 clones; roughly 94% of them were counted only once. Of the sample, approximately 5% falls within the top ten clones. Sequences were derived from CD8+ T cells from peripheral blood mononuclear cells, sampled before pregnancy. The receptor set was obtained from a female donor with multiple sclerosis, enrolled in a pregnancy study.

The table lists this clone with a count of one. This chain connects TRBV4-1 to TRBJ1-5, with unresolved D. This CDR3 region has 16 residues. Germline CDR1 is MGHRA and CDR2 is YSYEKL. The ends were cut back, 1 base at V and 3 bases at J, with 13 bases in the middle. CDR3 in amino acids: CASSQAVSTSNQPQHF. Written as DNA, the CDR3 is TGCGCCAGCAGCCAAGCCGTTTCTACCTCCAATCAGCCCCAGCATTTT.

The chain combines TRBV9 with TRBJ1-2; a weak D match, TRBD1 (6 bases). This CDR3 has 17 amino acids. Looked up from germline, CDR1 is SGDLS and CDR2 is YYNGEE. The V and J ends lost 3 bases and 1 base respectively, with 19 bases between them. The chain's CDR3 is CASSAAPQGSVNYGYTF. As DNA, the CDR3 is TGTGCCAGCAGCGCAGCACCACAGGGTAGTGTTAACTATGGCTACACCTTC.

V gene TRBV30 combines with J gene TRBJ2-1, with 8 bases matching TRBD2. Trimming at V came to 1 base and at J to 5 bases, leaving 13 bases not matched to a gene. The CDR3 contains 17 residues. The V gene's germline CDR1 is GTSNPN and CDR2 SVGIG (reference sequence). The CDR3 region is CAWSGAGENKIHNEQFF. The CDR3 coding sequence is TGTGCCTGGAGTGGAGCGGGAGAAAACAAAATCCACAATGAGCAGTTCTTC.

This clone was seen just once. The chain couples TRBV7-9 to TRBJ1-2; D is perhaps TRBD1 (5 bases). The germline V gene has CDR1 SEHNR and CDR2 FQNEAQ (reference sequence). Trimming shortened V by 6 bases and J by 6 bases, and 20 bases separated the two germline ends. There are 15 residues in the CDR3. The CDR3 region has the DNA TGTGCCAGCAGAGAAGGTTGGGCGCGGGGGGATGGCTACACCTTC. It is translated as CASREGWARGDGYTF.

The rearrangement uses TRBV2 and TRBJ2-1; TRBD2 matches 11 bases. The V and J ends lost 3 bases and 3 bases, in that order; junction bases with no gene match: 4. The length of the CDR3 is 16 residues. CDR1 is SNHLY, CDR2 FYNNEI, per germline. DNA for the CDR3: TGTGCCAGCAGTGAGGTGACTAGCGGGATCTACAATGAGCAGTTCTTC. This codes for CASSEVTSGIYNEQFF.

CDR3 sequence: CASSPKGEGLTYNEQFF. The DNA of the CDR3 is TGTGCCAGCAGCCCAAAAGGCGAGGGCCTCACCTACAATGAGCAGTTCTTC. This chain uses TRBV4-2 with TRBJ2-1; possible D gene TRBD2, 5 bases. V shed 4 bases and J shed 2 bases, with 18 bases lying between them. CDR1 and CDR2 (germline): LGHNA, YNFKEQ. There are 17 residues in the CDR3.

The chain combines TRBV10-3 with TRBJ2-7, with D perhaps matching TRBD2 (6 bases). Trimming removed 2 bases at V and 5 bases at J, with 19 bases between. Germline assignment: CDR1 ENHRY and CDR2 SYGVKD. The CDR3 extends over 16 amino acids. Here the CDR3 reads CAISETPRGLSDEQYF. The CDR3 DNA follows: TGTGCCATCAGTGAGACTCCTCGGGGACTTTCCGACGAGCAGTACTTC.

This clone was found once. The chain links TRBV7-9 to TRBJ2-7, with 9 nucleotides matching TRBD2. V was pared by 6 bases and J by 2 bases, with 2 bases of the junction left unmatched. In germline, CDR1 is SEHNR, CDR2 FQNEAQ (reference sequence). There are 13 residues in the CDR3. CDR3 nucleotides: TGTGCCAGCAGGAGCGGGAGGACCTACGAGCAGTACTTC. Translating gives CASRSGRTYEQYF.

The rearrangement uses TRBV19 and TRBJ1-5; no reliable D call. CDR1 is LNHDA, CDR2 SQIVND, per germline (reference sequence). Deletions cut 0 bases from V and 3 bases from J, with 12 bases between. The CDR3 is made up of 16 amino acids. The CDR3 DNA reads TGTGCCAGTAGTATAGATCTGAACAGCTACAATCAGCCCCAGCATTTT. This translates into CASSIDLNSYNQPQHF.

This clone was recorded once. The V call is TRBV27, the J call TRBJ2-1; D remains ambiguous. In germline, CDR1 is MNHEY, CDR2 SMNVEV (reference sequence). There are 13 residues in the CDR3. The germline V and J ends were trimmed by 4 bases and 9 bases, with 13 bases remaining between them. The CDR3 coding sequence is TGTGCCAGCAGTTATGCCGGCGGCGGTGAGCAGTTCTTC. Amino acids: CASSYAGGGEQFF.

This clone was found once. The chain employs TRBV7-8 and TRBJ1-1; the D is unclear. The CDR3 has 15 amino acids. V was trimmed by 2 bases and J by 0 bases, leaving 10 bases between them. Germline V gene lookup returns CDR1 SGHVS and CDR2 FQNEAQ. CDR3 in DNA: TGTGCCAGCAGCTTATTCACAAGTATGAACACTGAAGCTTTCTTT. It translates to CASSLFTSMNTEAFF.

The rearrangement joins TRBV7-9 to TRBJ2-3, with D maybe TRBD2 (6 bases). The CDR3 extends over 16 amino acids. The germline V gene has CDR1 SEHNR and CDR2 FQNEAQ (reference sequence). Trimming took 5 bases from V and 0 from J, leaving 15 bases between them. For the CDR3, the DNA is TGTGCCAGCAGCGGGGGGATCATTCTTAGCACAGATACGCAGTATTTT. It encodes CASSGGIILSTDTQYF.

V usage is TRBV4-2 and J usage is TRBJ2-1, with TRBD2 as a possible D gene (6 bases). Germline V gene data show CDR1 as LGHNA and CDR2 as YNFKEQ. The CDR3 is made up of 12 amino acids. Trimming cost V 3 bases and J 7 bases, with 7 bases left between them. The CDR3 DNA is TGTGCCAGCAGCCAGGCGGGGAATGAGCAGTTCTTC. Encoded protein: CASSQAGNEQFF.

The J gene is TRBJ2-1, the V gene TRBV9, with 13 nucleotides matching TRBD2. The V gene's germline CDR1 is SGDLS and CDR2 YYNGEE. After removal of 3 bases from V and 9 bases from J, the junction contained 9 bases not matched to a gene. The CDR3 length is 16 residues. In DNA form, the CDR3 reads TGTGCCAGCAGCGGGGGACTAGCGGGATTGCAGGGTGAGCAGTTCTTC. Translation: CASSGGLAGLQGEQFF.

The chain recombines TRBV19 with TRBJ2-1; a weak D match, TRBD2 (5 bases). The CDR3 contains 13 residues. CDR1 is LNHDA, CDR2 SQIVND, per germline (reference sequence). Between the trimmed V and J ends, which lost 5 bases and 4 bases, there was a span of 9 bases. Here the CDR3 DNA reads TGTGCCAGTAGTCCAGGACTTTACAATGAGCAGTTCTTC. This codes for CASSPGLYNEQFF.

In its sample, this clone was seen once. This chain uses TRBV29-1 with TRBJ1-1, with 9 bases that match TRBD1. V lost 4 bases to trimming and J lost 4 bases; unmatched junction nucleotides: 4. This CDR3 has 13 residues. Per germline, CDR1 SQVTM and CDR2 ANQGSEA. CDR3 in amino acids: CSVGPTGGTEAFF. The CDR3 nucleotides are TGCAGCGTTGGTCCGACAGGGGGCACTGAAGCTTTCTTT.

V is TRBV5-6 and J is TRBJ2-1; TRBD2 might be the D (7 bases). The ends were cut back, 4 bases at V and 1 base at J, with 15 bases in the middle. The CDR3 is 16 residues long. Germline V CDR1 and CDR2: SGHDT, YYEEEE. This CDR3 reads CASSTGGPISYNEQFF. DNA of the CDR3: TGTGCCAGCAGCACCGGGGGGCCGATTTCCTACAATGAGCAGTTCTTC.